This T cell receptor (beta chain) was identified during a study of blood T cells in healthy people across ages. Those donating, healthy Caucasian individuals from Russia, were aged 6 to 90. The V end was cut by 4 bases, the J end by 7 bases, with 13 bases between. CDR3 length equals 13 residues. Germline assignment: CDR1 SGHTA and CDR2 FQGNSA. To note about this clonotype: Its antigen is undetermined.

Study results and caveats: Without sorted subsets, naive and antigen-experienced compartments could not be conclusively compared. Naive CD4+ cells and diversity were both higher in long-lived donors than in aged donors. Diversity of TCR beta per million T cells declined in a roughly linear way with age.

Combining a sample-barcoded 5' primer with a J-beta primer mix, a second PCR ran for roughly 6 to 12 cycles. TCRdb used MiXCR to reprocess the 5' RACE reads, holding one entry per CDR3 protein. The table has some 1.1 million distinct CDR3 sequences, 35% to 40% seen once. The TCR originated in a young man in good health. J is TRBJ1-2 and V is TRBV7-2, with D possibly being TRBD1 (6 bases). The sequenced sample was blood. The chain's CDR3 is CASSYRDRSGYTF. The CDR3 region has the DNA TGTGCCAGCAGCTACAGGGATCGGTCTGGCTACACCTTC. Based on the CDR3 plus reference TRBV7-2 and TRBJ1-2, the full variable domain is GAGVSQSPSNKVTEKGKDVELRCDPISGHTALYWYRQSLGQGLEFLIYFQGNSAPDKSGLPSDRFSAERTGGSVSTLTIQRTQQEDSAVYLCASSYRDRSGYTFGSGTRLTVV.